This T cell receptor beta chain was sequenced during a study of blood T cell repertoires in COVID-19. TCRdb's table, derived via immunoSEQ multiplex PCR, lists solely in-frame clones and lacks some. The table shows under 300,000 clones, with nearly 95% occurring only once. The V end lost 4 bases, the J end lost 2 bases, and 18 bases lay between the germline ends. CDR1 LNHNV and CDR2 YYDKDF come from the germline V gene (reference sequence). The CDR3 runs to 16 residues. The origin of this receptor is a man under 40 with COVID-19, enrolled during active disease. The chain carries TRBV15 and TRBJ2-7, with a tentative D call TRBD1 (5 bases). The sample comprised peripheral blood. In nucleotides, the CDR3 is TGTGCCACCAGCAAAGCCCCAACAGGAATACCCTACGAGCAGTACTTC. Its protein is CATSKAPTGIPYEQYF.